These 30 T cell receptor beta chains share one sample of origin, sequenced in a study of a mutant IDH1 vaccine in newly diagnosed glioma. Assay: immunoSEQ multiplex PCR; the TCRdb copy retains only in-frame clones and omits some. This sample carries fewer than 100,000 clones, 91% of them seen once, and the ten largest clones take 0.56%. The time point: week 5, during vaccination. The content of each vaccine dose was 300 ug of mutant IDH1 20-mer peptide, and topical imiquimod accompanied it. Their target antigens are unknown. The sample in question was PBMCs, obtained from a glioma patient whose treatment included an IDH1 peptide vaccine. These receptors all come from a woman aged 45 to 65 with glioma.

The V and J genes are TRBV28 and TRBJ2-4, with 7 positions matching TRBD1. CDR3 length: 13 residues. V trimming: 10 bases; J trimming: 8 bases; junction bases outside the gene matches: 11. The germline CDR1 and CDR2 sequences are MDHEN and SYDVKM. The CDR3 sequence is CAIKQGKRDIQYF. The CDR3 DNA sequence: TGTGCCATCAAACAGGGGAAGAGGGACATTCAGTACTTC. Full variable domain (remainder filled in from reference TRBV28 and TRBJ2-4): DVKVTQSSRYLVKRTGEKVFLECVQDMDHENMFWYRQDPGLGLRLIYFSYDVKMKEKGDIPEGYSVSREKKERFSLILESASTNQTSMYLCAIKQGKRDIQYFGAGTRLSVL.

The chain employs TRBV5-4 and TRBJ1-4; D is possibly TRBD1 (5 bases). The CDR3 is 14 amino acids. Trimming took 5 bases from V and 7 from J, leaving 15 bases between them. The germline CDR1 and CDR2 sequences are SGHNT and YYREEE (reference sequence). The CDR3 sequence is CASRRAGSSEKLFF. CDR3 in DNA: TGTGCCAGCAGGCGGGCAGGGTCTAGTGAAAAACTGTTTTTT.

The chain links TRBV5-1 to TRBJ2-1; perhaps TRBD2 as D (6 bases). Germline V gives CDR1 SGHRS, CDR2 YFSETQ. V was trimmed by 2 bases and J by 8 bases, leaving 17 bases between them. This CDR3 is 15 amino acids long. As DNA, the CDR3 is TGCGCCAGCAGCTTAGGGCAGGAGGGACTCCATGAGCAGTTCTTC. Residues: CASSLGQEGLHEQFF. Looking up the rest from reference TRBV5-1 and TRBJ2-1 gives the full variable domain: KAGVTQTPRYLIKTRGQQVTLSCSPISGHRSVSWYQQTPGQGLQFLFEYFSETQRNKGNFPGRFSGRQFSNSRSEMNVSTLELGDSALYLCASSLGQEGLHEQFFGPGTRLTVL.

V gene TRBV2 combines with J gene TRBJ1-1; D ambiguous. The CDR3 has 10 residues. Trimming pared 7 bases from V and 4 bases from J, leaving 4 bases between. Germline V lookup: CDR1 SNHLY, CDR2 FYNNEI. CDR3 region: CASIGTEAFF. The CDR3 DNA is TGTGCCAGCATCGGCACTGAAGCTTTCTTT.

V is TRBV5-1 and J is TRBJ1-5; the D gene is possibly TRBD1 (6 bases). The CDR3 spans 13 residues. In germline, CDR1 is SGHRS, CDR2 YFSETQ. Trimming stripped 2 bases from V and 6 bases from J, with 9 bases between. This CDR3 reads CASSLQGGQPQHF. The CDR3 coding sequence is TGCGCCAGCAGCTTACAGGGAGGTCAGCCCCAGCATTTT.

This chain uses TRBV6-5 with TRBJ2-7; 8 bases are a match to TRBD1. The CDR3 runs 15 residues. V dropped 2 bases and J dropped 5; count of bases not matched to a gene: 8. Germline loops: CDR1 MNHEY, CDR2 SVGAGI. CDR3 protein: CASSYHGQGLNEQYF. In nucleotides, the CDR3 is TGTGCCAGCAGTTACCACGGACAGGGTCTAAACGAGCAGTACTTC.

A single count supports this clone. The rearrangement uses TRBV27 and TRBJ2-7; TRBD2 matches 9 bases. The V gene's germline CDR1 is MNHEY and CDR2 SMNVEV (reference sequence). V was pared by 10 bases and J by 2 bases, with 3 bases of the junction left unmatched. CDR3 length equals 12 residues. Here the CDR3 reads CATTSGTYEQYF. CDR3 nucleotides: TGTGCCACGACTAGCGGAACCTACGAGCAGTACTTC.

This clone was recorded once. Written as DNA, the CDR3 is TGTGCCAGCAGTTTTGGCAGGGGGCCGTGGCGGGAGACCCAGTACTTC. Translation: CASSFGRGPWRETQYF. The rearrangement joins TRBV27 to TRBJ2-5, with 8 bases fitting TRBD1. V lost 3 bases, J lost 5 bases, and 11 bases stayed unmatched. Per the germline V gene, CDR1 is MNHEY and CDR2 is SMNVEV (reference sequence). The CDR3 length is 16 residues.

The J gene is TRBJ2-3, the V gene TRBV21-1; the table's D gene call, TRBD1, was not cross checked with the DNA. TRBV21-1 constitutes a pseudogene. The CDR3 is 15 residues long. CDR3 coding DNA: TGTGCCAGCAGCTACCCGACAGGGGGGTCGGATACGCAGTATTTT. It encodes CASSYPTGGSDTQYF.

V and J are TRBV23-1 and TRBJ1-3, with a weak D call TRBD1 (5 bases). TRBV23-1 falls under the ORF class, with uncertain function. The CDR3 sequence is 16 residues long. Trimming removed 2 bases from V and 4 bases from J, with 15 bases in between. CDR3 sequence reads: CASSQGAEGSGNTIYF. In DNA form, the CDR3 reads TGCGCCAGCAGTCAAGGGGCGGAGGGGTCAGGAAACACCATATATTTT.

The chain recombines TRBV6-1 with TRBJ1-2; weak D call: TRBD1 (5 bases). CDR1 and CDR2 (germline): MNHNS, SASEGT. The CDR3 spans 15 residues. V lost 4 bases to trimming and J lost 1 base, with 13 bases between them. This CDR3 is CASSVRHGGNYGYTF. In DNA form, the CDR3 reads TGTGCCAGCAGTGTGCGCCACGGGGGTAACTATGGCTACACCTTC.

The chain combines TRBV28 with TRBJ2-2; 7 bases are a match to TRBD1. The CDR3 has 15 residues. V trimming: 0 bases; J trimming: 3 bases; junction bases outside the gene matches: 1. The V gene's germline CDR1 is MDHEN and CDR2 SYDVKM. As DNA, the CDR3 is TGTGCCAGCAGTTTATGGCAGGGGGACACCGGGGAGCTGTTTTTT. Translation gives CASSLWQGDTGELFF.

The rearrangement joins TRBV6-5 to TRBJ1-3; D might be TRBD1 (6 bases). Trimming shortened V by 5 bases and J by 0 bases, and 11 bases separated the two germline ends. CDR3 length: 15 amino acids. Germline CDR1 is MNHEY and CDR2 is SVGAGI. The DNA for the CDR3 is TGTGCCAGCAGTACCAGACAGGTCTCTGGAAACACCATATATTTT. It yields the protein CASSTRQVSGNTIYF.

This sequence joins TRBV2 and TRBJ1-5; maybe TRBD1 (5 bases). The length of the CDR3 is 13 residues. The V gene lost 6 bases and the J gene lost 8 bases, with 14 bases spanning the gap. Germline CDR1 reads SNHLY; CDR2 reads FYNNEI. The CDR3 is CASSLGGLKPQHF. CDR3 coding DNA: TGTGCCAGCAGCCTGGGGGGGTTGAAGCCCCAGCATTTT.

The J gene is TRBJ2-7, the V gene TRBV7-8; D remains unclear. Germline values: CDR1 SGHVS, CDR2 FQNEAQ. With 3 bases removed from V and 1 base from J, the gap between germline ends came to 22 bases. CDR3 size: 18 residues. The CDR3 bases are TGTGCCAGCAGCTTCGTTGGTGGGTACGCTAAATCATCCTACGAGCAGTACTTC. This translates into CASSFVGGYAKSSYEQYF.

V gene TRBV4-1 combines with J gene TRBJ2-7, with TRBD1 matching over 11 bases. This CDR3 spans 13 amino acids. CDR1 is MGHRA, CDR2 YSYEKL, per germline. V lost 4 bases, J lost 6 bases, and 2 bases stayed unmatched. The CDR3 coding sequence is TGCGCCAGCAGCCGGACAGGGGGCAGCGAGCAGTACTTC. It specifies CASSRTGGSEQYF.

This clone was observed a single time. The CDR3 is CASSLWPQGVDADGYTF. DNA of the CDR3: TGTGCCAGCAGCTTGTGGCCCCAAGGGGTGGATGCCGACGGCTACACCTTC. The chain employs TRBV5-6 and TRBJ1-2; TRBD1 might be the D (5 bases). Germline CDR1 and CDR2: SGHDT and YYEEEE. There are 17 residues in the CDR3. Trimming took off 1 base at V and 8 bases at J, with 24 bases between the two ends. Using reference TRBV5-6 and TRBJ1-2 for the parts outside the CDR3, the full variable domain is DAGVTQSPTHLIKTRGQQVTLRCSPKSGHDTVSWYQQALGQGPQFIFQYYEEEERQRGNFPDRFSGHQFPNYSSELNVNALLLGDSALYLCASSLWPQGVDADGYTFGSGTRLTVV.

For this clone: Germline is not matched at one junction end, which may reflect a read error. J is TRBJ1-4 and V is TRBV4-1, with D maybe TRBD1 (6 bases). Per germline, CDR1 MGHRA and CDR2 YSYEKL. The CDR3 is 16 amino acids. The CDR3 reads CASSFGAGTTNEKLFF. The CDR3 nucleotides read TGCGCCAGCAGCTTTGGAGCCGGGACAACAAATGAAAAACTGTTTTTT.

The chain has TRBV5-1 and TRBJ2-5; D possibly corresponds to TRBD2 (5 bases). The CDR3 runs to 16 residues. V gave up 4 bases and J gave up 5 bases, with 21 bases separating them. Looked up from germline, CDR1 is SGHRS and CDR2 is YFSETQ. Here the CDR3 reads CASSVGPRTSGETQYF. The CDR3, as DNA: TGCGCCAGCAGCGTGGGTCCCCGCACCTCGGGGGAGACCCAGTACTTC.

The V call is TRBV7-9, the J call TRBJ2-1, with D unresolved. The CDR3 has 14 residues. V shed 1 base and J shed 0 bases, with 4 bases lying between them. CDR1 and CDR2 (germline): SEHNR, FQNEAQ (reference sequence). CDR3 sequence reads: CASSLEFSYNEQFF. The CDR3 DNA reads as TGTGCCAGCAGCTTAGAATTCTCCTACAATGAGCAGTTCTTC.

CDR3 in amino acids: CASPSGAEQFF. CDR3 DNA: TGTGCCAGCCCGAGCGGCGCTGAGCAGTTCTTC. The chain is built from TRBV6-5 and TRBJ2-1; maybe TRBD2 (5 bases). The CDR3 length is 11 residues. Trimming cost V 8 bases and J 9 bases, with 11 bases left between them. Germline V gene data show CDR1 as MNHEY and CDR2 as SVGAGI.

The gene calls are TRBV4-2 and TRBJ2-1; 14 positions agree with TRBD2. From germline, CDR1 is LGHNA and CDR2 YNFKEQ. The CDR3 has 19 residues. V was clipped by 0 bases and J by 7 bases; unmatched bases: 11. CDR3 region: CASSQEGTSGSHFGNEQFF. CDR3 sequence (DNA): TGTGCCAGCAGCCAAGAAGGGACTAGCGGGAGCCACTTCGGGAATGAGCAGTTCTTC.

The chain is built from TRBV2 and TRBJ1-1; 7 bases match TRBD1. After removal of 4 bases from V and 5 bases from J, the junction contained 4 bases not matched to a gene. There are 13 residues in the CDR3. CDR1 SNHLY and CDR2 FYNNEI come from the germline V gene. Here the CDR3 reads CASSAGGGTEAFF. DNA of the CDR3: TGTGCCAGCAGTGCAGGGGGTGGGACTGAAGCTTTCTTT. The complete variable domain, with remaining parts taken from reference TRBV2 and TRBJ1-1, reads EPEVTQTPSHQVTQMGQEVILRCVPISNHLYFYWYRQILGQKVEFLVSFYNNEISEKSEIFDDQFSVERPDGSNFTLKIRSTKLEDSAMYFCASSAGGGTEAFFGQGTRLTVV.

The chain employs TRBV7-3 and TRBJ2-1, with D possibly TRBD2 on 5 matching bases. V was pared by 3 bases and J by 6 bases, with 9 bases between. The length of the CDR3 is 13 residues. Looked up from germline, CDR1 is SGHTA and CDR2 is FQGTGA. The CDR3 spells CASSFGRGNEQFF. CDR3 bases: TGTGCCAGCAGCTTCGGCCGGGGCAATGAGCAGTTCTTC.

The chain links TRBV4-2 to TRBJ2-1; 8 bases match TRBD2. This CDR3 contains 15 residues. The V gene's germline CDR1 is LGHNA and CDR2 YNFKEQ. The trim removed 0 bases at V and 8 bases at J, leaving 6 bases unmatched. For the CDR3, the DNA is TGTGCCAGCAGCCAAGAGGGACTAGTCCTATATGAGCAGTTCTTC. This sequence encodes CASSQEGLVLYEQFF.

The genes are TRBV6-6 and TRBJ1-2; 8 bases fit TRBD1. Germline CDR1 is MNHNY and CDR2 is SVGAGI (reference sequence). The V gene end was trimmed by 0 bases and the J gene end by 7 bases; junction bases not matched to a gene: 4. This CDR3 comprises 14 residues. The CDR3 DNA reads TGTGCCAGCAGTTACTCGATAGACAGGGGTGGCTACACCTTC. Translating it yields CASSYSIDRGGYTF.

The J gene is TRBJ2-7, the V gene TRBV28, with D perhaps matching TRBD2 (7 bases). Germline assignment: CDR1 MDHEN and CDR2 SYDVKM. The CDR3 runs to 14 residues. V lost 3 bases and J lost 5, with 14 bases in between. CDR3 nucleotides: TGTGCCAGCAGTTTCCGGGGAGGGGGAGACGAGCAGTACTTC. Encoded protein: CASSFRGGGDEQYF.

DNA of the CDR3: TGCGCCAGCAGCTTGGACGAGGCTAGTCGCTATGGCTACACCTTC. It translates to CASSLDEASRYGYTF. This sequence joins TRBV5-1 and TRBJ1-2; D unresolved. The CDR3 spans 15 residues. The germline V gene encodes CDR1 SGHRS and CDR2 YFSETQ. The V gene lost 0 bases and the J gene lost 4 bases, with 13 bases spanning the gap.

The V and J genes are TRBV18 and TRBJ1-2; D perhaps matches TRBD1 (6 bases). Deletions cut 2 bases from V and 2 bases from J, with 12 bases between. Looked up from germline, CDR1 is KGHSH and CDR2 is LQKENI. The CDR3 runs 15 residues. The CDR3 bases are TGTGCCAGCTCACCATTGGGGGGCCCAAACTATGGCTACACCTTC. Translating it yields CASSPLGGPNYGYTF.

The V call is TRBV7-9, the J call TRBJ2-3; D possibly corresponds to TRBD2 (6 bases). V was pared by 5 bases and J by 4 bases, with 10 bases between. The CDR3 sequence is 13 residues long. Germline V gives CDR1 SEHNR, CDR2 FQNEAQ (reference sequence). As DNA, the CDR3 is TGTGCCAGCAGCCCGACTAGACCAGATACGCAGTATTTT. As protein: CASSPTRPDTQYF.